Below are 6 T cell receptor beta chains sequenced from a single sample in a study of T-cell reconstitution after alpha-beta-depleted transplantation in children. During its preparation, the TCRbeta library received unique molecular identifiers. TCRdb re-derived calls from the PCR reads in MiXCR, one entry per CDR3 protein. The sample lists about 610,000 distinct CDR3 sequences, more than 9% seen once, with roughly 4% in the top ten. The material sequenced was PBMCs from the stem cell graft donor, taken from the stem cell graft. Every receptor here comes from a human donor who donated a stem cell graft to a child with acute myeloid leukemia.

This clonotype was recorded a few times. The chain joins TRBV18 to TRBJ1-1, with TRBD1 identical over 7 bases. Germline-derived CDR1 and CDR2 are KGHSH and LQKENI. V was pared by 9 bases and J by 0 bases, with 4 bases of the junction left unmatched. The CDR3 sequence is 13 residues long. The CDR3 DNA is TGTGCCAGTTGCGGACAGGTGAACACTGAAGCTTTCTTT. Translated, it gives CASCGQVNTEAFF.

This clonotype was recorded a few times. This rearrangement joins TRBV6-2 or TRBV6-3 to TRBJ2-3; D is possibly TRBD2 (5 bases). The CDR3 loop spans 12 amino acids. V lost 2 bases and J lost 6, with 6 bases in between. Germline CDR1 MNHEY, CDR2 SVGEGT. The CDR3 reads CASSYTGDTQYF. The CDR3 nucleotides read TGTGCCAGCAGTTACACGGGGGATACGCAGTATTTT.

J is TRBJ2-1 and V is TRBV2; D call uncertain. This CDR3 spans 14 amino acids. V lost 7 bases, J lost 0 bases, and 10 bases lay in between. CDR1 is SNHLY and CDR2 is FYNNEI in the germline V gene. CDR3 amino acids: CASTIMSSYNEQFF. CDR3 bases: TGTGCCAGCACCATTATGAGCTCCTACAATGAGCAGTTCTTC.

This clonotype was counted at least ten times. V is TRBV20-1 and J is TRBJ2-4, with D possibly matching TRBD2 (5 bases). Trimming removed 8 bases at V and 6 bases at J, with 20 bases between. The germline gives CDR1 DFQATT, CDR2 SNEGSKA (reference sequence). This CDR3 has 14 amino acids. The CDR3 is CSTHRGPPVNIQYF. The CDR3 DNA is TGCAGTACCCACCGCGGGCCGCCCGTAAACATTCAGTACTTC.

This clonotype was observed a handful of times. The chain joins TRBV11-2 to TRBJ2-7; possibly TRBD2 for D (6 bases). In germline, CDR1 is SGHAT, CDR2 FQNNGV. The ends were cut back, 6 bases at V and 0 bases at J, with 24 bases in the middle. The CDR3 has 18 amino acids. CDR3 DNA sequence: TGTGCCAGCAGTCCACTTATCGGGACTCCTATTAGCTCCTACGAGCAGTACTTC. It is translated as CASSPLIGTPISSYEQYF.

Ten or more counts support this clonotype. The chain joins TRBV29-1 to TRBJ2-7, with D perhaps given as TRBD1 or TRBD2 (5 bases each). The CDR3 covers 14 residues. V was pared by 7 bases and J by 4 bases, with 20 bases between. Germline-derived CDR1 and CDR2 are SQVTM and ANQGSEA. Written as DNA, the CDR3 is TGCAGCGCTGCTAGTCCAGGGAGTGGTTACGAGCAGTACTTC. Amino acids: CSAASPGSGYEQYF.